The 30 T cell receptor beta chains given below trace back to one sample, sequenced in a study of regulatory dendritic cells for organ transplantation. Assay: immunoSEQ multiplex PCR; the TCRdb copy retains only in-frame clones and omits some. The sample contains fewer than 40,000 clones, just over 90% of which appear only once. The specimen was naive CD8+ T cells from blood. This sample's subset: CD45RA+ naive T cells. The receptors here all came from a human donor in good health.

This clone was observed a single time. The chain employs TRBV4-2 and TRBJ2-7; possible D gene TRBD2, 6 bases. CDR3 length: 14 residues. The germline V gene encodes CDR1 LGHNA and CDR2 YNFKEQ. The V end lost 4 bases, the J end lost 2 bases, and 12 bases lay between the germline ends. The CDR3 loop reads CASSPGLLTYEQYF. In nucleotides, the CDR3 is TGTGCCAGCAGCCCGGGACTTCTTACCTACGAGCAGTACTTC.

The chain uses TRBV2 and TRBJ2-1; 9 nucleotides line up with TRBD2. This CDR3 comprises 15 residues. J gave up 3 bases and V 7 bases, and 7 bases lay outside the gene matches. The germline V gene encodes CDR1 SNHLY and CDR2 FYNNEI. CDR3 in amino acids: CASKMVAGDYNEQFF. The CDR3 bases are TGTGCCAGCAAGATGGTAGCGGGAGACTACAATGAGCAGTTCTTC.

This clone showed up just a few times. This chain uses TRBV4-2 with TRBJ1-6; possibly TRBD1 for D (6 bases). The CDR3 sequence is 15 residues long. The V and J ends lost 1 base and 11 bases respectively, with 15 bases between them. Germline V CDR1 and CDR2: LGHNA, YNFKEQ. The CDR3 protein is CASSQGYRDNTPLHF. The DNA of the CDR3 is TGTGCCAGCAGCCAAGGTTATCGGGACAACACACCCCTCCACTTT.

The J gene is TRBJ2-7, the V gene TRBV5-4, with D maybe TRBD1 (6 bases). Germline V CDR1 and CDR2: SGHNT, YYREEE (reference sequence). The V gene lost 0 bases and the J gene lost 4 bases, with 14 bases spanning the gap. The CDR3 runs 15 residues. CDR3 DNA: TGTGCCAGCAGCTTGGTAGCAGGGGCGACGTACGAGCAGTACTTC. It codes for CASSLVAGATYEQYF. The full variable domain, its missing parts supplied by reference TRBV5-4 and TRBJ2-7, is ETGVTQSPTHLIKTRGQQVTLRCSSQSGHNTVSWYQQALGQGPQFIFQYYREEENGRGNFPPRFSGLQFPNYSSELNVNALELDDSALYLCASSLVAGATYEQYFGPGTRLTVT.

V usage is TRBV29-1 and J usage is TRBJ2-4, with 7 positions matching TRBD2. Germline CDR1 SQVTM, CDR2 ANQGSEA. V shed 4 bases and J 6 bases; nucleotides not matched to a gene: 6. The CDR3 spans 13 residues. For the CDR3, the DNA is TGCAGCGTTGTATGGAGGGAGGGAAACATTCAGTACTTC. It yields the protein CSVVWREGNIQYF.

This clone was counted once. The V and J genes are TRBV9 and TRBJ2-7; a possible D gene is TRBD1 (6 bases). CDR3 length: 15 residues. Germline V gene sequence: CDR1 SGDLS, CDR2 YYNGEE. Trimming took off 0 bases at V and 0 bases at J, with 10 bases between the two ends. DNA for the CDR3: TGTGCCAGCAGCGTAGGACAGGTTACCTCCTACGAGCAGTACTTC. This encodes CASSVGQVTSYEQYF. Looking up the rest from reference TRBV9 and TRBJ2-7 gives the full variable domain: DSGVTQTPKHLITATGQRVTLRCSPRSGDLSVYWYQQSLDQGLQFLIQYYNGEERAKGNILERFSAQQFPDLHSELNLSSLELGDSALYFCASSVGQVTSYEQYFGPGTRLTVT.

This clone was found a few times. CDR3 sequence (DNA): TGTGCCAGCAGTCTAGGGACTAGCCGGGATGAGCAGTTCTTC. It translates to CASSLGTSRDEQFF. The J gene is TRBJ2-1, the V gene TRBV7-9, with 9 bases identical to TRBD2. V shed 6 bases, J shed 8 bases, and the junction held 8 bases outside the gene matches. Germline-derived CDR1 and CDR2 are SEHNR and FQNEAQ (reference sequence). This CDR3 comprises 14 residues.

V and J are TRBV7-8 and TRBJ1-1, with 9 bases fitting TRBD1. The ends lost 5 bases at V and 2 bases at J; junction bases unmatched: 9. The CDR3 runs 16 residues. Germline-derived CDR1 and CDR2 are SGHVS and FQNEAQ. Here the CDR3 DNA reads TGTGCCAGCAGCCCCGTCCTGACAGGGGGAAACACTGAAGCTTTCTTT. Its protein is CASSPVLTGGNTEAFF.

V is TRBV6-5 and J is TRBJ2-6; no clear D gene. CDR1 is MNHEY, CDR2 SVGAGI, per germline. V dropped 2 bases and J dropped 1 base, with 3 bases sitting between them. The CDR3 has 14 amino acids. The CDR3, as DNA: TGTGCCAGCAGTTACGAGTCTGGGGCCAACGTCCTGACTTTC. Its protein product is CASSYESGANVLTF.

The gene calls are TRBV6-6 and TRBJ2-5, with TRBD1 identical over 9 bases. CDR3 length equals 15 residues. Germline lookup yields CDR1 MNHNY and CDR2 SVGAGI (reference sequence). The ends lost 5 bases at V and 5 bases at J; junction bases unmatched: 9. CDR3 nucleotides: TGTGCCAGCAGTGCCTTGGACAGGGGATTGGAGACCCAGTACTTC. Translated, it gives CASSALDRGLETQYF.

The chain is built from TRBV7-9 and TRBJ2-3; D not certain. From germline, CDR1 is SEHNR and CDR2 FQNEAQ (reference sequence). This CDR3 has 11 residues. The germline V and J ends were trimmed by 5 bases and 3 bases, with 3 bases remaining between them. CDR3 protein: CASSRTDTQYF. As DNA, the CDR3 is TGTGCCAGCAGCCGTACAGATACGCAGTATTTT. Looking up the rest from reference TRBV7-9 and TRBJ2-3 gives the full variable domain: DTGVSQNPRHKITKRGQNVTFRCDPISEHNRLYWYRQTLGQGPEFLTYFQNEAQLEKSRLLSDRFSAERPKGSFSTLEIQRTEQGDSAMYLCASSRTDTQYFGPGTRLTVL.

J is TRBJ2-7 and V is TRBV19; D perhaps matches TRBD2 (5 bases). The germline CDR1 and CDR2 sequences are LNHDA and SQIVND (reference sequence). This CDR3 spans 12 amino acids. V lost 4 bases, J lost 6 bases, and 10 bases lay in between. CDR3 residues: CASSNRGFEQYF. The CDR3 DNA reads as TGTGCCAGTAGTAATAGAGGGTTCGAGCAGTACTTC. Drawing the rest from reference TRBV19 and TRBJ2-7, the complete variable domain is DGGITQSPKYLFRKEGQNVTLSCEQNLNHDAMYWYRQDPGQGLRLIYYSQIVNDFQKGDIAEGYSVSREKKESFPLTVTSAQKNPTAFYLCASSNRGFEQYFGPGTRLTVT.

The chain joins TRBV7-9 to TRBJ1-1, with no clear D. Germline lookup yields CDR1 SEHNR and CDR2 FQNEAQ (reference sequence). The CDR3 totals 14 residues. The germline V and J ends were trimmed by 1 base and 4 bases, with 10 bases remaining between them. The DNA of the CDR3 is TGTGCCAGCAGCTTAGTTACTGGGAGCACTGAAGCTTTCTTT. Protein product: CASSLVTGSTEAFF.

The chain links TRBV7-9 to TRBJ1-1; 9 bases are a match to TRBD1. Losses at the gene ends were 5 bases for V and 11 bases for J; bases not matched to a gene: 3. Per germline, CDR1 SEHNR and CDR2 FQNEAQ (reference sequence). The CDR3 has 11 amino acids. Written as DNA, the CDR3 is TGTGCCAGCAGCCTCGGGACAGGGGCTTTCTTT. Protein sequence: CASSLGTGAFF. Based on the CDR3 plus reference TRBV7-9 and TRBJ1-1, the full variable domain is DTGVSQNPRHKITKRGQNVTFRCDPISEHNRLYWYRQTLGQGPEFLTYFQNEAQLEKSRLLSDRFSAERPKGSFSTLEIQRTEQGDSAMYLCASSLGTGAFFGQGTRLTVV.

The chain joins TRBV28 to TRBJ1-1; D is possibly TRBD1 (6 bases). V was clipped by 6 bases and J by 5 bases, with 10 bases between them. Looked up from germline, CDR1 is MDHEN and CDR2 is SYDVKM. This CDR3 comprises 12 residues. The CDR3 spells CASSRGGTEAFF. Written as DNA, the CDR3 is TGTGCCAGCAGCAGGGGAGGGACTGAAGCTTTCTTT.

This chain uses TRBV27 with TRBJ2-7; D is uncertain. The CDR3 is 13 residues long. The V gene lost 4 bases and the J gene lost 4 bases, with 11 bases spanning the gap. Germline V gene data show CDR1 as MNHEY and CDR2 as SMNVEV (reference sequence). The chain's CDR3 is CASSSPSMYEQYF. In DNA, the CDR3 is TGTGCCAGCAGTTCCCCCTCTATGTACGAGCAGTACTTC.

The CDR3 sequence: CASSLGSGNEQYF. The CDR3 DNA follows: TGTGCCAGCAGCTTAGGAAGCGGGAACGAGCAGTACTTC. This chain links TRBV7-9 with TRBJ2-7; the match to TRBD2 covers 7 bases. Germline CDR1 reads SEHNR; CDR2 reads FQNEAQ (reference sequence). The CDR3 extends over 13 amino acids. Trimming took 1 base from V and 5 from J; bases not matched to a gene: 2.

V is TRBV7-2 and J is TRBJ2-7; D remains ambiguous. The CDR3 has 13 amino acids. From germline, CDR1 is SGHTA and CDR2 FQGNSA. V was pared by 2 bases and J by 1 base, with 6 bases between. CDR3 sequence: CASSLLPSYEQYF. The CDR3 nucleotides read TGTGCCAGCAGCTTATTACCTTCCTACGAGCAGTACTTC.

The V and J genes are TRBV7-9 and TRBJ1-3; D not resolved. CDR1 and CDR2 (germline): SEHNR, FQNEAQ (reference sequence). The CDR3 length is 14 residues. V lost 3 bases to trimming and J lost 0 bases, with 6 bases between them. The CDR3 is CASSLAFSGNTIYF. In DNA, the CDR3 is TGTGCCAGCAGCTTGGCTTTCTCTGGAAACACCATATATTTT.

This chain uses TRBV6-1 with TRBJ1-2; the D gene is possibly TRBD1 (5 bases). V lost 8 bases to trimming and J lost 5 bases, with 12 bases between them. This CDR3 is 12 amino acids long. CDR1 is MNHNS and CDR2 is SASEGT in the germline V gene. The CDR3 DNA reads TGTGCCAGCCCTTTGGGGGAGTATGGCTACACCTTC. The encoded protein is CASPLGEYGYTF.

This chain links TRBV14 with TRBJ2-2; no clear D gene. CDR1 and CDR2 (germline): SGHDN, FVKESK. This CDR3 is 14 amino acids long. Trimming left V 1 base short and J 8 bases short, with 11 bases between. This chain's CDR3 is CASSQVGLSGELFF. CDR3 sequence (DNA): TGTGCCAGCAGCCAAGTGGGCCTTTCGGGGGAGCTGTTTTTT.

This clone has just a few counts. DNA of the CDR3: TGTGCCAGCAGATACGGGACGTCCCCAGAAGCTTTCTTT. Its protein is CASRYGTSPEAFF. The chain combines TRBV5-4 with TRBJ1-1; D is possibly TRBD1 (5 bases). The germline CDR1 and CDR2 sequences are SGHNT and YYREEE (reference sequence). This CDR3 is built from 13 residues. V lost 5 bases, J lost 8 bases, and 16 bases lay in between.

The chain has TRBV6-4 and TRBJ1-6; 7 nucleotides agree with TRBD1. The length of the CDR3 is 15 residues. The germline gives CDR1 MRHNA, CDR2 SNTAGT. J gave up 7 bases and V 6 bases, and 9 bases lay outside the gene matches. This chain's CDR3 is CASRAPGQLNSPLHF. The CDR3 bases are TGTGCCAGCAGGGCCCCGGGACAGCTAAATTCACCCCTCCACTTT.

This chain joins TRBV6-5 and TRBJ2-7; TRBD2 is a possible D gene (6 bases). CDR1 is MNHEY, CDR2 SVGAGI, per germline. CDR3 length: 15 amino acids. The germline V and J ends were trimmed by 0 bases and 3 bases, with 12 bases remaining between them. The CDR3 DNA reads TGTGCCAGCAGTTACTCGAATTCGGGGGTCTACGAGCAGTACTTC. Protein: CASSYSNSGVYEQYF.

The gene calls are TRBV4-2 and TRBJ2-7, with TRBD1 as a possible D gene (5 bases). Germline CDR1 and CDR2: LGHNA and YNFKEQ. V lost 0 bases and J 7 bases, leaving 13 bases between the germline ends. The CDR3 extends over 14 amino acids. CDR3 sequence (DNA): TGTGCCAGCAGCCAAGACAGGGCGACGAGGGAGCAGTACTTC. It encodes CASSQDRATREQYF.

V is TRBV11-3 and J is TRBJ2-2; TRBD2 is a possible D gene (6 bases). This CDR3 comprises 13 residues. The V end lost 5 bases, the J end lost 7 bases, and 11 bases lay between the germline ends. CDR1 is SGHNT, CDR2 YENEEA, per germline. The CDR3 sequence is CASSIRESGELFF. CDR3 in DNA: TGTGCCAGCAGCATCCGGGAGAGCGGGGAGCTGTTTTTT.

This chain links TRBV28 with TRBJ1-4; 9 bases match TRBD1. This CDR3 has 14 residues. CDR1 and CDR2 from the germline V gene are MDHEN and SYDVKM. V was pared by 5 bases and J by 8 bases, with 6 bases of the junction left unmatched. The CDR3 DNA reads TGTGCCAGCAGTCTGACAGGGGGGGACGAAAAACTGTTTTTT. It yields the protein CASSLTGGDEKLFF.

The V call is TRBV9, the J call TRBJ2-1; D could derive from TRBD1 or TRBD2 (5 bases each). CDR1 SGDLS and CDR2 YYNGEE come from the germline V gene. V shed 3 bases and J shed 0 bases, with 13 bases lying between them. The CDR3 has 16 residues. Written as DNA, the CDR3 is TGTGCCAGCAGCGCCCGGGGCGGTAGCTCCTACAATGAGCAGTTCTTC. Protein product: CASSARGGSSYNEQFF.

This chain uses TRBV27 with TRBJ1-6, with D unresolved. The germline V and J ends were trimmed by 3 bases and 10 bases, with 10 bases remaining between them. CDR1 is MNHEY and CDR2 is SMNVEV in the germline V gene (reference sequence). The CDR3 is 13 residues long. For the CDR3, the DNA is TGTGCCAGCAGTTTCGGAGACCGGTCACCCCTCCACTTT. Translation gives CASSFGDRSPLHF.

The CDR3 DNA reads as TGTGCCAGCAGTCTCCGGGACGGGAGGGAGACCCAGTACTTC. Protein sequence: CASSLRDGRETQYF. The chain combines TRBV28 with TRBJ2-5, with 7 bases fitting TRBD2. The CDR3 loop spans 14 amino acids. Germline CDR1 reads MDHEN; CDR2 reads SYDVKM. V lost 5 bases to trimming and J lost 5 bases; unmatched junction nucleotides: 8.